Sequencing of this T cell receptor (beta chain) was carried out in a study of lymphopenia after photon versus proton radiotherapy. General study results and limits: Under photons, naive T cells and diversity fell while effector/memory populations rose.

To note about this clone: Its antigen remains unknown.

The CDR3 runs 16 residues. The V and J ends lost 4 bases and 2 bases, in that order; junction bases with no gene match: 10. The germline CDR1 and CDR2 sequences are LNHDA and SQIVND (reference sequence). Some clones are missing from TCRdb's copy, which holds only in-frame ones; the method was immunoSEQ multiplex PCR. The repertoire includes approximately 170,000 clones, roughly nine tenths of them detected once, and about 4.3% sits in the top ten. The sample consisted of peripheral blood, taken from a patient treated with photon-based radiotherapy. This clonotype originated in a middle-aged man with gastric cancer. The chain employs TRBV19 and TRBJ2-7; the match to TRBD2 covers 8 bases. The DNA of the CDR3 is TGTGCCAGTAGTAACCCGGGGGGGGAAAGACCCTACGAGCAGTACTTC. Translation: CASSNPGGERPYEQYF.